The clone carrying this TCR beta chain was counted a few times. Its antigen is not known. The repertoire was sequenced with immunoSEQ multiplex PCR; TCRdb's copy has only in-frame clones and lacks some. The table has around 150,000 clones, 88% seen once. These data are taken from a study of T cell responses to AZD1222 COVID-19 vaccine. This CDR3 has 13 amino acids. Germline V lookup: CDR1 LGHDT, CDR2 YNNKEL (reference sequence). Trimming at V came to 8 bases and at J to 4 bases, leaving 1 base not matched to a gene. General study results and limits: Spike-spanning, vaccine-associated CD4 TCRs were dominant at 160-218 and 743-854. Repertoires in all cases were sampled only once the peak T cell response had passed.

Sequenced material: peripheral blood, taken 28 days after the second AZD1222 dose. The genes are TRBV3-1 (or the pseudogene TRBV3-2) and TRBJ2-3; TRBD1 aligns across 12 bases. The sequence derives from an adult who received the AZD1222 COVID-19 vaccine. The CDR3 DNA follows: TGTGCCAGCGGGACAGGGGGCGCAGATACGCAGTATTTT. Residues: CASGTGGADTQYF.